This T cell receptor (beta chain) was captured in a study of T cell responses to AZD1222 COVID-19 vaccine. Study conclusions and caveats: Repertoire samples came only from after the peak T cell response. As reported, nearly half of all spike-specific TCRs target variant regions that are unmutated.

Clones were read by immunoSEQ multiplex PCR, and TCRdb kept only the in-frame ones, dropping some. The sample consists of under 250,000 clones, about 93% of them appearing once. CDR3 length: 16 amino acids. The V and J ends lost 2 bases and 3 bases respectively, with 16 bases between them. Germline V gene data show CDR1 as SEHNR and CDR2 as FQNEAQ (reference sequence). Turning to this clone: Its antigen is unknown.

This chain connects TRBV7-9 to TRBJ2-5; D may be TRBD1 (7 bases). The input for sequencing was peripheral blood, taken on day 0 of MenACWY control vaccination. This TCR was sampled from an adult in good health. CDR3 in DNA: TGTGCCAGCAGCTTAAGGCTAGGCAGGGGGGAAGAGACCCAGTACTTC. As protein: CASSLRLGRGEETQYF.